This TCR beta chain was profiled in a study of human T cells and chemical hapten exposure. Study background: A roughly 2 cm by roughly 2 cm inner upper arm patch received 2% DPC for sensitization.

TCRdb independently ran MiXCR on the RACE reads; one entry per CDR3 protein. The repertoire has roughly 150,000 distinct CDR3 sequences, about a quarter of them found once; the top ten carry approximately 2.1%. The CDR3 is 13 amino acids. V was clipped by 5 bases and J by 6 bases, with 14 bases between them. Germline CDR1 and CDR2: DFQATT and SNEGSKA (reference sequence). Documented time point: patch test 3, about 24 weeks after DPC sensitization. Treatment in this sample: therapeutic diphenylcyclopropenone sensitization with weekly scalp DPC. This chain links TRBV20-1 with TRBJ2-1; D possibly corresponds to TRBD2 (6 bases). The source is a young woman with alopecia areata. Some clones in this sample may be carry-over from other donors' samples. Sequenced here: whole blood, sampled in connection with sensitization to the hapten diphenylcyclopropenone (DPC). For the CDR3, the DNA is TGCAGTGCTCCGACTAGTTTCCTCAATGAGCAGTTCTTC. Translation: CSAPTSFLNEQFF.